Below, 2 T cell receptor beta chains from the same sample are listed, as sequenced in a study of early T cells in non-severe SARS-CoV-2 infection. MiXCR was run by TCRdb on the 5' RACE reads, yielding one entry per CDR3 protein. The sample shows some 45,000 distinct CDR3 sequences, 5% to 6.5% of them seen only once. The sequences come from whole blood, collected at baseline. Every receptor here comes from an adult who was a healthcare worker with PCR-confirmed SARS-CoV-2 infection or an uninfected control (not recorded which).

This clonotype was found many times. This rearrangement joins TRBV15 to TRBJ1-1; D remains unclear. This CDR3 region has 15 residues. The germline V and J ends were trimmed by 7 bases and 4 bases, with 19 bases remaining between them. The germline CDR1 and CDR2 sequences are LNHNV and YYDKDF (reference sequence). The DNA for the CDR3 is TGTGCCACCACTACCAGAAGAGGGTCTAGCACTGAAGCTTTCTTT. Its protein product is CATTTRRGSSTEAFF.

The chain links TRBV11-2 to TRBJ2-3; 9 nucleotides match TRBD1. After removal of 1 base from V and 4 bases from J, the junction contained 6 bases not matched to a gene. From germline, CDR1 is SGHAT and CDR2 FQNNGV. This CDR3 region has 16 residues. The CDR3 nucleotides are TGTGCCAGCAGCTTAGTATGGGACAGGGCTTCAGATACGCAGTATTTT. Its protein is CASSLVWDRASDTQYF.